In this sample, the clone carrying this T cell receptor (beta chain) turned up a few times. With V trimmed by 1 base and J by 7 bases, 7 bases remained unmatched. The CDR3 is 16 residues long. The germline V gene encodes CDR1 SGHTA and CDR2 FQGNSA. Clones were read by immunoSEQ multiplex PCR, and TCRdb kept only the in-frame ones, dropping some. Among around 130,000 clones listed, 75% to 90% were seen once. This entry belongs to a study of blood T cell repertoires in COVID-19. The chain employs TRBV7-2 and TRBJ1-5; 10 bases are shared with TRBD1. The receptor comes from a woman in her forties or fifties who had recovered from COVID-19. The specimen was PBMCs or T cells enriched from blood (not recorded which). CDR3 region: CASSLVGTGDEQPQHF. In DNA, the CDR3 is TGTGCCAGCAGCTTAGTAGGGACAGGGGATGAGCAGCCCCAGCATTTT. Filled out from reference TRBV7-2 and TRBJ1-5, the complete variable domain reads GAGVSQSPSNKVTEKGKDVELRCDPISGHTALYWYRQSLGQGLEFLIYFQGNSAPDKSGLPSDRFSAERTGGSVSTLTIQRTQQEDSAVYLCASSLVGTGDEQPQHFGDGTRLSIL.